This TCR beta chain appears in the sequencing data of a study of shared clonotypes between healthy human individuals. About the study: Three plates were used per donor for CD4 naive, three for CD4 memory, two for CD8 naive and one for CD8 memory. Regarding the study as a whole: Non-shared clonotypes displayed generation probabilities falling below those of clonotypes present in all four donors. Some naive CD4 clonotypes, roughly 5%, turned up in common across several donors.

As regards this clone: Its cognate antigen is unknown.

The repertoire was sequenced with immunoSEQ multiplex PCR; TCRdb's copy has only in-frame clones and lacks some. This sample has just over 2,000,000 clones, with 85% to 95% found just once. V lost 5 bases, J lost 6 bases, and 4 bases stayed unmatched. Germline lookup yields CDR1 MNHNY and CDR2 SVGAGI (reference sequence). The CDR3 consists of 15 residues. The sequenced sample was naive CD4+ T cells sorted from blood. The sample's subset: CD45RA+ positively selected. This TCR derives from a man between 18 and 29 years old in good health. V and J are TRBV6-6 and TRBJ2-1, with TRBD2 matching over 13 bases. CDR3 protein: CASSKLAGGSNEQFF. In nucleotides, the CDR3 is TGTGCCAGCAGTAAACTAGCGGGGGGGTCCAATGAGCAGTTCTTC.